This TCR beta chain originates from a study of OX40 agonist ivuxolimab in advanced cancers. This CDR3 region has 14 residues. The protocol was immunoSEQ multiplex PCR, while the TCRdb copy is restricted to in-frame clones and leaves out a portion. Here the sample spans tens of thousands of clones, approximately 80% being singletons. The V gene is TRBV21-1, the J gene TRBJ2-7; the table calls TRBD1, which could not be checked here. TRBV21-1 is a known pseudogene. Source: CD4+ or CD8+ T cells sorted from blood, taken in a trial of the OX40 agonist ivuxolimab. The receptor was derived from an adult with an advanced solid tumor such as melanoma, head and neck, liver or kidney cancer. Here the CDR3 DNA reads TGTGCCAGCCCCTACAGGGGAAGCATCTACGAGCAGTACTTC. It specifies CASPYRGSIYEQYF.